This T cell receptor beta chain came from a study of T cell changes during pregnancy in multiple sclerosis. Here immunoSEQ multiplex PCR was the method, and the copy in TCRdb shows in-frame clones only, minus some. This sample carries 20,000 to 25,000 clones, approximately 87% of them seen once, and the ten largest clones take 6.5% to 8%. The source of this sequence is a female donor with multiple sclerosis, enrolled in a pregnancy study. Sequences were derived from CD8+ T cells from peripheral blood mononuclear cells, sampled before pregnancy.

CDR3 sequence reads: CASSDSADRGADTQYF. Here the CDR3 DNA reads TGTGCCAGCAGTGACTCAGCGGACAGGGGTGCGGATACGCAGTATTTT. This chain joins TRBV6-4 and TRBJ2-3, with TRBD1 matching 9 bases. V lost 0 bases, J lost 6 bases, and 7 bases stayed unmatched. CDR1 is MRHNA and CDR2 is SNTAGT in the germline V gene. The CDR3 is 16 amino acids.